This section outlines one T cell receptor (beta chain) sequence together with its context. The data derive from a study of shared clonotypes between healthy human individuals. Here immunoSEQ multiplex PCR was the method, and the copy in TCRdb shows in-frame clones only, minus some. The sample gives 1.6 million or so clones, 98% of which show up once; around 0.33% is in the top ten. The CDR3 is 18 amino acids. The V gene lost 4 bases and the J gene lost 4 bases, with 26 bases spanning the gap. CDR1 is SGHNT, CDR2 YYREEE, per germline (reference sequence). This clonotype was sampled from a man aged 25 to 45 in good health. The material sequenced was naive CD4+ T cells sorted from blood. Subset denoted: CD45RA+ positively selected. The rearrangement joins TRBV5-4 to TRBJ1-2; D unclear. Written as DNA, the CDR3 is TGTGCCAGCAGCCCGGAGGTCTGGGAAGGGAGTAAGGGCTATGGCTACACCTTC. Its translation: CASSPEVWEGSKGYGYTF. Drawing the rest from reference TRBV5-4 and TRBJ1-2, the complete variable domain is ETGVTQSPTHLIKTRGQQVTLRCSSQSGHNTVSWYQQALGQGPQFIFQYYREEENGRGNFPPRFSGLQFPNYSSELNVNALELDDSALYLCASSPEVWEGSKGYGYTFGSGTRLTVV.